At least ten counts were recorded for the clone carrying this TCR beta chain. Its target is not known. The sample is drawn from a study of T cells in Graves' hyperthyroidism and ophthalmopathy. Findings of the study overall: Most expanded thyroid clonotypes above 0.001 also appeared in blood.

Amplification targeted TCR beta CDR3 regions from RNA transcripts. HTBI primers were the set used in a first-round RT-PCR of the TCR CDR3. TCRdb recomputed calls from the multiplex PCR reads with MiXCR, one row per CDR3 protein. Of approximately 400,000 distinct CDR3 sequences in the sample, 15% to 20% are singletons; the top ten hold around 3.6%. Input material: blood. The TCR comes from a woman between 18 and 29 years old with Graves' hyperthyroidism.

DNA for the CDR3: TGCGCCAGCAGCGGGGGGGCTCAGGGAGGTACGCAGTATTTT. This codes for CASSGGAQGGTQYF. The rearrangement joins TRBV5-1 to TRBJ2-3, with D maybe TRBD2 (7 bases). Trimming removed 4 bases at V and 8 bases at J, with 17 bases between. CDR1 is SGHRS and CDR2 is YFSETQ in the germline V gene. The length of the CDR3 is 14 residues. Supplemented by reference TRBV5-1 and TRBJ2-3, the full variable domain reads KAGVTQTPRYLIKTRGQQVTLSCSPISGHRSVSWYQQTPGQGLQFLFEYFSETQRNKGNFPGRFSGRQFSNSRSEMNVSTLELGDSALYLCASSGGAQGGTQYFGPGTRLTVL.